Shown below are 26 T cell receptor beta chains from a single sample sequenced in a study of regulatory T cells in long-lasting Graves disease. As to time point: persistent/refractory GD, antithyroid drugs over 5 years with positive TRAb. After RNA was extracted from PBMCs, the TCR library was made from it. Arm-PCR with iRepertoire HTBI primers amplified the CDR3 regions for these TCR beta libraries. TCRdb reanalysed the multiplex PCR reads using MiXCR and keeps one entry per CDR3 protein. Seen here are hundreds of thousands of distinct CDR3 sequences, around a fifth observed once, and the top ten hold roughly 7%. Specimen: peripheral blood mononuclear cells (PBMCs), collected when the disease was refractory, from a patient treated with antithyroid drugs. The receptors stem from a female donor with Graves disease.

At least ten counts were recorded for this clonotype. CDR3 DNA sequence: TGTGCCAGCAGTTTGAAAATACCCAACTATGGCTACACCTTC. As protein: CASSLKIPNYGYTF. The chain links TRBV12-3 or TRBV12-4 to TRBJ1-2; no clear D gene. The V end was cut by 3 bases, the J end by 2 bases, with 10 bases between. The CDR3 has 14 amino acids.

This sequence joins TRBV5-4 and TRBJ1-2; TRBD1 aligns across 10 bases. CDR3 size: 16 residues. With 0 bases clipped from V and 5 bases from J, the junction kept 7 bases outside the gene matches. The germline V gene encodes CDR1 SGHNT and CDR2 YYREEE (reference sequence). Here the CDR3 DNA reads TGTGCCAGCAGCTTGGAGCGCGGGACAGGGGATTATGGCTACACCTTC. Amino acids: CASSLERGTGDYGYTF. Together with reference TRBV5-4 and TRBJ1-2, the CDR3 gives the full variable domain: ETGVTQSPTHLIKTRGQQVTLRCSSQSGHNTVSWYQQALGQGPQFIFQYYREEENGRGNFPPRFSGLQFPNYSSELNVNALELDDSALYLCASSLERGTGDYGYTFGSGTRLTVV.

This clonotype was observed many times. V gene TRBV28 combines with J gene TRBJ1-5; a possible D gene is TRBD1 (5 bases). V lost 4 bases and J 5 bases, leaving 12 bases between the germline ends. The CDR3 has 14 amino acids. Germline lookup yields CDR1 MDHEN and CDR2 SYDVKM. In nucleotides, the CDR3 is TGTGCCAGCAGTTCCAGCCAGGGAGATCAGCCCCAGCATTTT. Protein: CASSSSQGDQPQHF.

This clonotype has more than one count but fewer than ten. The chain links TRBV3-1 to TRBJ1-2; 7 nucleotides line up with TRBD1. The V gene's germline CDR1 is LGHDT and CDR2 YNNKEL (reference sequence). The length of the CDR3 is 15 residues. The ends lost 1 base at V and 4 bases at J; junction bases unmatched: 6. The CDR3 nucleotides read TGTGCCAGCAGCCAAGGCAGGGGGGTTAGCTATGGCTACACCTTC. It yields the protein CASSQGRGVSYGYTF.

CDR3 loop: CASMLRETQYF. CDR3 sequence (DNA): TGTGCCAGCATGTTGAGGGAGACCCAGTACTTC. The chain has TRBV6-1 and TRBJ2-5, with D unresolved. Germline CDR1 is MNHNS and CDR2 is SASEGT. V was trimmed by 7 bases and J by 5 bases, leaving 8 bases between them. This CDR3 has 11 amino acids.

Ten or more counts support this clonotype. This chain joins TRBV7-2 and TRBJ2-5; the D is unclear. The CDR3 totals 14 residues. Germline values: CDR1 SGHTA, CDR2 FQGNSA. Trimming pared 4 bases from V and 5 bases from J, leaving 14 bases between. The CDR3 DNA sequence: TGTGCCAGCAGCTCCCCTCCTCTCCGGGAGACCCAGTACTTC. Translated, it gives CASSSPPLRETQYF.

This clonotype was observed many times. This sequence joins TRBV2 and TRBJ2-7; tentatively, D is TRBD2 (5 bases). Germline V gene lookup returns CDR1 SNHLY and CDR2 FYNNEI. The CDR3 has 13 residues. V lost 6 bases and J lost 6, with 15 bases in between. The CDR3: CASRPHPGVEQYF. The DNA of the CDR3 is TGTGCCAGCAGGCCCCATCCCGGGGTCGAGCAGTACTTC.

This clonotype was observed a handful of times. V usage is TRBV6-1 and J usage is TRBJ2-3; D possibly corresponds to TRBD2 (5 bases). The germline gives CDR1 MNHNS, CDR2 SASEGT. CDR3 length: 18 amino acids. Trimming took 2 bases from V and 2 from J, leaving 20 bases between them. For the CDR3, the DNA is TGTGCCAGCAGTGAATTTTCGGGCAGCGGACTTACCACAGATACGCAGTATTTT. Translated: CASSEFSGSGLTTDTQYF.

This clonotype has only one observation. The chain carries TRBV5-1 and TRBJ2-7; tentatively, D is TRBD1 (5 bases). CDR1 and CDR2 from the germline V gene are SGHRS and YFSETQ. CDR3 length: 16 amino acids. Trimming took off 2 bases at V and 5 bases at J, with 20 bases between the two ends. The CDR3, as DNA: TGCGCCAGCAGCTTCGATTTCAGGGTCCTCCAGGACGAGCAGTACTTC. This translates into CASSFDFRVLQDEQYF.

The chain combines TRBV29-1 with TRBJ1-1; maybe TRBD1 (6 bases). Trimming removed 0 bases from V and 5 bases from J, with 16 bases in between. This CDR3 comprises 15 residues. Germline CDR1 is SQVTM and CDR2 is ANQGSEA. CDR3 loop: CSVEEGGGVETEAFF. The CDR3 region has the DNA TGCAGCGTTGAAGAGGGTGGGGGCGTGGAGACTGAAGCTTTCTTT.

The chain carries TRBV30 and TRBJ1-1; the D is unclear. CDR1 is GTSNPN and CDR2 is SVGIG in the germline V gene (reference sequence). V dropped 4 bases and J dropped 3 bases, with 12 bases sitting between them. The CDR3 has 13 amino acids. The CDR3 protein is CAWNLGSHTEAFF. As DNA, the CDR3 is TGTGCCTGGAACCTGGGCTCCCACACTGAAGCTTTCTTT.

This clonotype has ten or more counts. This chain joins TRBV7-9 and TRBJ1-1, with 9 bases lining up with TRBD1. CDR1 is SEHNR, CDR2 FQNEAQ, per germline (reference sequence). The CDR3 covers 14 residues. Trimming took 4 bases from V and 5 from J; bases not matched to a gene: 5. CDR3 protein: CASSSGQGETEAFF. The CDR3 nucleotides read TGTGCCAGCAGCTCGGGACAGGGAGAAACTGAAGCTTTCTTT.

This rearrangement joins TRBV7-6 to TRBJ2-1, with 10 bases matching TRBD2. V gave up 5 bases and J gave up 4 bases; unmatched junction bases: 23. From germline, CDR1 is SGHVS and CDR2 FNYEAQ. This CDR3 has 21 amino acids. This CDR3 is CASSRRHLLSASGSDYNEQFF. In DNA, the CDR3 is TGTGCCAGCAGCCGCCGCCACCTTCTCTCGGCTAGCGGGAGTGATTACAATGAGCAGTTCTTC. The entire variable domain, with the rest obtained from reference TRBV7-6 and TRBJ2-1, is as follows: GAGVSQSPRYKVTKRGQDVALRCDPISGHVSLYWYRQALGQGPEFLTYFNYEAQQDKSGLPNDRFSAERPEGSISTLTIQRTEQRDSAMYRCASSRRHLLSASGSDYNEQFFGPGTRLTVL.

The rearrangement uses TRBV11-3 and TRBJ2-2; D ambiguous. Trimming cost V 5 bases and J 0 bases, with 13 bases left between them. The CDR3 loop spans 16 amino acids. CDR1 SGHNT and CDR2 YENEEA come from the germline V gene. The CDR3 DNA sequence: TGTGCCAGCAGCCTCAATGCAGGAGCGAACACCGGGGAGCTGTTTTTT. Protein: CASSLNAGANTGELFF. The whole variable domain, remainder taken from reference TRBV11-3 and TRBJ2-2, is EAGVVQSPRYKIIEKKQPVAFWCNPISGHNTLYWYLQNLGQGPELLIRYENEEAVDDSQLPKDRFSAERLKGVDSTLKIQPAELGDSAVYLCASSLNAGANTGELFFGEGSRLTVL.

This clonotype appeared many times. This chain connects TRBV27 to TRBJ1-2; weak D call: TRBD1 (5 bases). V shed 2 bases and J shed 5 bases, with 12 bases lying between them. CDR1 is MNHEY and CDR2 is SMNVEV in the germline V gene (reference sequence). The CDR3 spans 14 residues. The CDR3 DNA reads as TGTGCCAGCAGTTTAGGTTATGGGGGTTATGGCTACACCTTC. As protein: CASSLGYGGYGYTF.

A remark on this clonotype: The junction departs from the called germline gene at one end, perhaps through a read error. The V and J genes are TRBV5-1 and TRBJ1-1; D unclear. The germline gives CDR1 SGHRS, CDR2 YFSETQ. This CDR3 region has 16 residues. The CDR3: CASSPLGGNMNTEAFF. The CDR3 DNA reads TGTGCCAGCAGCCCGCTTGGAGGGAACATGAACACTGAAGCTTTCTTT.

The sample holds a few counts of this clonotype. The chain joins TRBV19 to TRBJ1-5; unclear D gene. Looked up from germline, CDR1 is LNHDA and CDR2 is SQIVND (reference sequence). CDR3 length: 15 residues. V lost 6 bases and J lost 3, with 15 bases in between. The CDR3 reads CASRDSGLINQPQHF. CDR3 DNA sequence: TGTGCCAGTAGAGATAGTGGCCTCATCAATCAGCCCCAGCATTTT.

The chain combines TRBV14 with TRBJ2-5; 7 positions agree with TRBD2. The V segment lost 4 bases and the J segment 5 bases; nucleotides outside the gene matches: 10. This CDR3 comprises 15 residues. CDR1 and CDR2 (germline): SGHDN, FVKESK. DNA for the CDR3: TGTGCCAGCAGCCTTACCTGGGGGGGTTTGGAGACCCAGTACTTC. Translated, it gives CASSLTWGGLETQYF.

The table lists this clonotype with a few counts. The chain has TRBV7-3 and TRBJ1-6, with TRBD1 matching 9 bases. Trimming took 5 bases from V and 9 from J; bases not matched to a gene: 8. Germline V gene data show CDR1 as SGHTA and CDR2 as FQGTGA. There are 15 residues in the CDR3. The CDR3 protein is CASSGRGQGASPLHF. The CDR3 DNA sequence: TGTGCCAGCAGCGGACGGGGACAGGGCGCTTCACCCCTCCACTTT.

This clonotype was found many times. The V call is TRBV24-1, the J call TRBJ2-7; possible D gene TRBD2, 6 bases. CDR3 length equals 12 residues. V lost 4 bases, J lost 4 bases, and 7 bases lay in between. The V gene's germline CDR1 is KGHDR and CDR2 SFDVKD. The CDR3 bases are TGTGCCACCAGTGACGGGGGTTACGAGCAGTACTTC. Translated: CATSDGGYEQYF.

This clonotype was recorded at least ten times. The gene calls are TRBV28 and TRBJ1-3, with a tentative D call TRBD1 (6 bases). The V gene's germline CDR1 is MDHEN and CDR2 SYDVKM. The V end lost 6 bases, the J end lost 1 base, and 10 bases lay between the germline ends. This CDR3 is built from 14 residues. The CDR3 sequence is CASSLGQSGNTIYF. The CDR3 DNA sequence: TGTGCCAGCAGCCTCGGACAGTCTGGAAACACCATATATTTT.

The chain recombines TRBV4-1 with TRBJ2-2; D tentatively reads TRBD1 or TRBD2 (6 bases each). V was trimmed by 0 bases and J by 6 bases, leaving 11 bases between them. The CDR3 length is 15 residues. Germline V gene sequence: CDR1 MGHRA, CDR2 YSYEKL. CDR3 DNA: TGCGCCAGCAGCCAAGATGAGGAGGGGGCCGGGGAGCTGTTTTTT. Protein sequence: CASSQDEEGAGELFF.

This clonotype has a count of ten or more. The V and J genes are TRBV28 and TRBJ1-2, with D tentatively TRBD1 (6 bases). The CDR3 runs 15 residues. V lost 3 bases to trimming and J lost 4 bases, with 15 bases between them. CDR1 is MDHEN and CDR2 is SYDVKM in the germline V gene. CDR3 in DNA: TGTGCCAGCAGTTTTCGGCCAGGGGCAGGCTATGGCTACACCTTC. Its translation is CASSFRPGAGYGYTF.

This chain connects TRBV19 to TRBJ2-5; TRBD2 matches at 8 bases. In germline, CDR1 is LNHDA, CDR2 SQIVND (reference sequence). V lost 4 bases and J lost 5; bases outside the gene matches: 6. CDR3 length: 14 residues. The chain's CDR3 is CASSSGRSRETQYF. The CDR3 bases are TGTGCCAGTAGTAGCGGGAGGAGCCGGGAGACCCAGTACTTC.

This clonotype was seen ten or more times. This sequence joins TRBV29-1 and TRBJ1-1; no reliable D call. V gave up 2 bases and J gave up 4 bases, with 11 bases separating them. CDR1 and CDR2 (germline): SQVTM, ANQGSEA. CDR3 size: 13 residues. The CDR3, as DNA: TGCAGCGTTGAACCGAGCTTGGGCACTGAAGCTTTCTTT. It is translated as CSVEPSLGTEAFF.

The J gene is TRBJ2-1, the V gene TRBV12-3 or TRBV12-4; unclear D gene. The length of the CDR3 is 13 residues. V lost 8 bases, J lost 3 bases, and 11 bases lay in between. CDR3 loop: CASVMTHYNEQFF. Written as DNA, the CDR3 is TGTGCCAGCGTGATGACTCACTACAATGAGCAGTTCTTC.